The text below deals with one T cell receptor beta chain. Its antigen is not identified. The source of the sample is a study of blood T cells in healthy people across ages. Through a sample-barcoded 5' primer and a J-beta primer mix, a second PCR was run for about 6 to 12 cycles. Via MiXCR, TCRdb re-called the 5' RACE reads, giving one row per CDR3 protein. The sample holds 1.4 million to 1.5 million distinct CDR3 sequences, 42% seen once. Drawing of peripheral blood yielded 7.5 to 10 milliliters from each donor. Findings and caveats of the study: The fall in TCR beta diversity per million T cells was roughly linear with age. The authors considered diversity estimates from one million T cells to be underestimates.

V gave up 0 bases and J gave up 3 bases, with 15 bases separating them. The CDR3 totals 16 residues. Germline-derived CDR1 and CDR2 are SGDLS and YYNGEE. The chain carries TRBV9 and TRBJ2-5, with D unclear. The receptor was isolated from a young woman in good health. The specimen sequenced was blood. As DNA, the CDR3 is TGTGCCAGCAGCGTAGAGGCTAGTGGGCTGAAAGAGACCCAGTACTTC. This gives the protein CASSVEASGLKETQYF.